These T cell receptor beta chains were read from a single sample in a study of T cell responses to AZD1222 COVID-19 vaccine. Generated by immunoSEQ multiplex PCR, the TCRdb table keeps only in-frame clones and is missing some. The profile covers 120,000 to 150,000 clones, with roughly nine tenths appearing a single time and about 5% taken by the ten largest. The specimen comprised peripheral blood, sampled on day 0 of AZD1222 vaccination. These receptors were taken from an adult in good health. CDR3s include the opening cysteine and the closing phenylalanine or tryptophan. The D gene is left open where the match is weak. Part of the rows lack a size; the others show once, few, many or a class for expanded clones.

j_gene,v_gene,d_gene,abundance,CDR3nt,CDR3aa
TRBJ2-7,TRBV10-3,TRBD2,few,TGTCATAGCGGGAGGGGTCGCTACGAGCAGTACTTC,CHSGRGRYEQYF
TRBJ1-5,TRBV6-1,-,-,TGTGCCAGCAGTGACGACCGCCTGTGGCCCCAGCATTTT,CASSDDRLWPQHF
TRBJ2-5,TRBV30,-,-,TGTGCCTGGAGTGTACTAAAGAGTGGGACCCAGTACTTC,CAWSVLKSGTQYF
TRBJ1-5,TRBV2,-,-,TGTGCCAGCAGTCCCCTAGCGTTCGGCAATCAGCCCCAGCATTTT,CASSPLAFGNQPQHF
TRBJ2-7,TRBV11-2,-,-,TGTGCCAGCAGCCCCGAAGGTGGGAGTGGGTACGAGCAGTACTTC,CASSPEGGSGYEQYF
TRBJ2-3,TRBV28,TRBD1,-,TGTGCCAGCAGGCAACAGGGGGGCACAGATACGCAGTATTTT,CASRQQGGTDTQYF
TRBJ1-2,TRBV28,-,-,TGTGCCAGCAGTTTACGGCTAAACTATGGCTACACCTTC,CASSLRLNYGYTF
TRBJ1-1,TRBV18,-,-,TGTGCCAGCTCACCCACATTGGATGGGTACGGAGCTTTCTTT,CASSPTLDGYGAFF
TRBJ2-7,TRBV2,TRBD2,once,TGTGCCAGCACCCGAATTGGACTAGCGGGGTCCTGGGGCGAGCAGTACTTC,CASTRIGLAGSWGEQYF
TRBJ1-4,TRBV13,TRBD1,-,TGTGCCAGCAGCCCCGGGACAGGATTTAATGAAAAACTGTTTTTT,CASSPGTGFNEKLFF
TRBJ1-1,TRBV5-4,-,few,TGTGCCAGCAGCTTGAGTTTCGACACTGAAGCTTTCTTT,CASSLSFDTEAFF
TRBJ2-2,TRBV5-1,-,-,TGCGCCAGCAGCCGGATAGGGGGGACCGGGGAGCTGTTTTTT,CASSRIGGTGELFF
TRBJ2-4,TRBV7-2,-,-,TGTGCCAGCAGCTTAGCGAGTGGGACCCAAGCCAAAAACATTCAGTACTTC,CASSLASGTQAKNIQYF
TRBJ1-5,TRBV27,-,-,TGTGCCAGCAGTTTAGGGGGGGCTCGCAATCAGCCCCAGCATTTT,CASSLGGARNQPQHF
TRBJ1-2,TRBV24-1,-,-,TGTGCCACCAGTGATTCTCAGGATGGCTACACCTTC,CATSDSQDGYTF
TRBJ1-1,TRBV9,-,once,TGTGCCAGCAGCCCCCGGTGGGACACTGAAGCTTTCTTT,CASSPRWDTEAFF